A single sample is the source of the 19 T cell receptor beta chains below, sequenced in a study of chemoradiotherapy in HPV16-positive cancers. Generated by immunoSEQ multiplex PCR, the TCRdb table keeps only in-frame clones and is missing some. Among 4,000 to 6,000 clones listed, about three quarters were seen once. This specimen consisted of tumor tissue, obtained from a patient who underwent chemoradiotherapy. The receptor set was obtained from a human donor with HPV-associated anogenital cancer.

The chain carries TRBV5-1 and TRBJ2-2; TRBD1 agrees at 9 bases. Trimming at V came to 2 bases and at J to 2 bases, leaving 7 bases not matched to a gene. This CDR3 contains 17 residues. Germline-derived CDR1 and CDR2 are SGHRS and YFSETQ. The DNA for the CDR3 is TGCGCCAGCAGCTTTGTCATGGGACAGGGTAACACCGGGGAGCTGTTTTTT. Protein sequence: CASSFVMGQGNTGELFF.

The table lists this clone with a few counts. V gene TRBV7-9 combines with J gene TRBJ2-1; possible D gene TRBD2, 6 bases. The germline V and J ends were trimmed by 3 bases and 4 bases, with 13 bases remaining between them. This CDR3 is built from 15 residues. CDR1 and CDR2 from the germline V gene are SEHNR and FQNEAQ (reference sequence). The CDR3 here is CASSFYGGNYNEQFF. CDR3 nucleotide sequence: TGTGCCAGCAGCTTCTACGGGGGAAATTACAATGAGCAGTTCTTC.

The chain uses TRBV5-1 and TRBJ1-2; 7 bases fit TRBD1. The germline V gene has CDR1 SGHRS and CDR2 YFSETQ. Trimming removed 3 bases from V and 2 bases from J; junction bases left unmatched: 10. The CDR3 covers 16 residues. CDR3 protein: CASSSTPDRANYGYTF. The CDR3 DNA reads TGCGCCAGCAGCTCAACCCCCGACAGGGCGAACTATGGCTACACCTTC.

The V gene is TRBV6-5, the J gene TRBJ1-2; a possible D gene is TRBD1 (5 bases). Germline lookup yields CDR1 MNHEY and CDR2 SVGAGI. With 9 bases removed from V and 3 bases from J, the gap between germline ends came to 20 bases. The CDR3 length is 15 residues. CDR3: CASSPDSSFYYGYTF. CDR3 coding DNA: TGTGCCAGTTCCCCCGACAGTAGCTTTTACTATGGCTACACCTTC.

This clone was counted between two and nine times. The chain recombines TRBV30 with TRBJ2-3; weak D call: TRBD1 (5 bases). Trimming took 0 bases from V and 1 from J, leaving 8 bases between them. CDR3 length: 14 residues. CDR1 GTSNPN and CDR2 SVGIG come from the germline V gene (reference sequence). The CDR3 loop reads CAWSVQDGTDTQYF. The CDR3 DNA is TGTGCCTGGAGTGTACAGGACGGCACAGATACGCAGTATTTT.

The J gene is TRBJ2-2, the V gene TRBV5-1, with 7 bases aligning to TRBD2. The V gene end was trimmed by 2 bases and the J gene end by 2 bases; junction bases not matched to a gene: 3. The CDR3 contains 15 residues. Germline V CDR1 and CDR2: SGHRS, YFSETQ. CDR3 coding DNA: TGCGCCAGCAGCTTATGGGGGGGAAACACCGGGGAGCTGTTTTTT. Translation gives CASSLWGGNTGELFF.

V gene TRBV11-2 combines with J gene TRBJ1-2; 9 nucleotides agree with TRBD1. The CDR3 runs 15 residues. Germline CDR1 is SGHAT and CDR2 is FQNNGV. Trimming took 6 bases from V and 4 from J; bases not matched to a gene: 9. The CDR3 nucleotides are TGTGCCAGCAGTACTAATACAGGGGGCAGCTATGGCTACACCTTC. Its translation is CASSTNTGGSYGYTF.

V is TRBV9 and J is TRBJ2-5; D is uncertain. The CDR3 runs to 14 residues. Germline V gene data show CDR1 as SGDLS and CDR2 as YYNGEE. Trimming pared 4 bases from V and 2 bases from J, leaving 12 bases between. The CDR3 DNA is TGTGCCAGCAGCCCTCCCGAAAGTCAAGAGACCCAGTACTTC. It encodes CASSPPESQETQYF. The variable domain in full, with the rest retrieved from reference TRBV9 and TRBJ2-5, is DSGVTQTPKHLITATGQRVTLRCSPRSGDLSVYWYQQSLDQGLQFLIQYYNGEERAKGNILERFSAQQFPDLHSELNLSSLELGDSALYFCASSPPESQETQYFGPGTRLLVL.

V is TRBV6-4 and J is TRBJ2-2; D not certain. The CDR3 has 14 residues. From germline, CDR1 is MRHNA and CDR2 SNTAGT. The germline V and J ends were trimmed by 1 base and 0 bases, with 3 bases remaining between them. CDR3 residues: CASSDFPNTGELFF. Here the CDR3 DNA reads TGTGCCAGCAGTGACTTTCCGAACACCGGGGAGCTGTTTTTT.

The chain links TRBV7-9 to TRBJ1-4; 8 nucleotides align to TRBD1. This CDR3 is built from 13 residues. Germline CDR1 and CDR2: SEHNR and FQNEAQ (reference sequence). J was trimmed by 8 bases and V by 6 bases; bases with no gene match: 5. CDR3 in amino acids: CASRQGAFEKLFF. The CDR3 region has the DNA TGTGCCAGCAGGCAGGGGGCTTTCGAAAAACTGTTTTTT.

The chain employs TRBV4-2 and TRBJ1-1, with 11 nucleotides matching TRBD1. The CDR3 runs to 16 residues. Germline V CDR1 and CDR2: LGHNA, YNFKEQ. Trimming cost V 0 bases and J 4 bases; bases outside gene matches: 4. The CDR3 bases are TGTGCCAGCAGCCAAGATCGGGGGACAGGGGGCACTGAAGCTTTCTTT. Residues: CASSQDRGTGGTEAFF.

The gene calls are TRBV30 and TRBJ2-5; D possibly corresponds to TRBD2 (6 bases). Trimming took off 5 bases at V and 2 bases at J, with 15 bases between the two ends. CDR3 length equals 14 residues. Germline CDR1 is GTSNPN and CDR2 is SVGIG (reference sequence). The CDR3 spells CAWGRPFGQETQYF. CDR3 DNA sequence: TGTGCCTGGGGGAGGCCTTTTGGGCAAGAGACCCAGTACTTC.

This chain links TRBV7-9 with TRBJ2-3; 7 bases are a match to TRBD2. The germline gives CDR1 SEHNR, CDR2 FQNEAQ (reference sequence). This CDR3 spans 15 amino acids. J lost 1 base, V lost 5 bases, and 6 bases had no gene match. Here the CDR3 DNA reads TGTGCCAGCAGCAAGACCCGGGGGGGCACAGATACGCAGTATTTT. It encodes CASSKTRGGTDTQYF.

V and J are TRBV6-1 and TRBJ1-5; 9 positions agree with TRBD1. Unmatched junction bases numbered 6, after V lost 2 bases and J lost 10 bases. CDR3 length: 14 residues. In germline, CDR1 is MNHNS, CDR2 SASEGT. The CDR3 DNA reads TGTGCCAGCAGTGAAAACAGGGGGCAAACACCCCAGCATTTT. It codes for CASSENRGQTPQHF.

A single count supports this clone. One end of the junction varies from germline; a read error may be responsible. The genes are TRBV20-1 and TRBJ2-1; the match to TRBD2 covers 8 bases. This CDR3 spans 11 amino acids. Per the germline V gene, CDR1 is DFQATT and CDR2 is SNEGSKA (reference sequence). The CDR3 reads CSAISGTSRIF. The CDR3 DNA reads TGCAGTGCAATTTCCGGGACTAGTCGTATCTTC.

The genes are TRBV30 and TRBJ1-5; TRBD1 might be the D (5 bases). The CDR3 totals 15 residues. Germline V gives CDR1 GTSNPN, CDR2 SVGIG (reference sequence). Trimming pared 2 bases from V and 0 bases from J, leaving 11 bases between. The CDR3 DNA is TGTGCCTGGAGTTCGGACACCTCTAGCAATCAGCCCCAGCATTTT. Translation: CAWSSDTSSNQPQHF.

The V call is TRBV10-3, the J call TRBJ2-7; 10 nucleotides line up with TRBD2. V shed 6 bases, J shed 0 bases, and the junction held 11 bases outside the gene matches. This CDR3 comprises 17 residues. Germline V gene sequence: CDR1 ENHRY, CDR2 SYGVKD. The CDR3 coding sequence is TGTGCCATCAGGGACCCGGGACTAGCGCCACGCTCCTACGAGCAGTACTTC. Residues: CAIRDPGLAPRSYEQYF.

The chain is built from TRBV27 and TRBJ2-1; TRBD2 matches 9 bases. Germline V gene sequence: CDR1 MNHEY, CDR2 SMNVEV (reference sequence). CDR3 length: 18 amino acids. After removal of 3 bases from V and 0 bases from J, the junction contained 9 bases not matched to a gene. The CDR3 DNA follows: TGTGCCAGCAGTTTGGGCGGTGGAGCGGGAGGCTCCTACAATGAGCAGTTCTTC. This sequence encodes CASSLGGGAGGSYNEQFF.

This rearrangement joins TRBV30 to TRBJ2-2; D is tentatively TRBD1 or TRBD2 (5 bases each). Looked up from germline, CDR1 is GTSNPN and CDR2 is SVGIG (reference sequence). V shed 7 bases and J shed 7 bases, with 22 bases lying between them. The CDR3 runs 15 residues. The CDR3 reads CASKPEGQGGGELFF. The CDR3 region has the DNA TGTGCCTCCAAACCAGAGGGGCAAGGAGGCGGGGAGCTGTTTTTT.